This T cell receptor beta chain is drawn from a study of CD8 T cells in ankylosing spondylitis. Germline loops: CDR1 SQVTM, CDR2 ANQGSEA. Trimming stripped 2 bases from V and 1 base from J, with 8 bases between. This CDR3 has 13 residues. TCRdb itself ran the 5' RACE reads through MiXCR, one entry per CDR3 protein. Of 150,000 to 200,000 distinct CDR3 sequences in the sample, roughly 12% are singletons; the top ten hold around 29%. There are many counts of this clonotype. The clonotype comes from a male donor with ankylosing spondylitis or in good health (not recorded which). The rearrangement joins TRBV29-1 to TRBJ2-5, with no clear D. The sequencing sample was made of blood, either unsorted or a sorted T cell fraction (not recorded which). The CDR3 sequence is CSVESGSQETQYF. CDR3 bases: TGCAGCGTTGAATCGGGCAGCCAAGAGACCCAGTACTTC.